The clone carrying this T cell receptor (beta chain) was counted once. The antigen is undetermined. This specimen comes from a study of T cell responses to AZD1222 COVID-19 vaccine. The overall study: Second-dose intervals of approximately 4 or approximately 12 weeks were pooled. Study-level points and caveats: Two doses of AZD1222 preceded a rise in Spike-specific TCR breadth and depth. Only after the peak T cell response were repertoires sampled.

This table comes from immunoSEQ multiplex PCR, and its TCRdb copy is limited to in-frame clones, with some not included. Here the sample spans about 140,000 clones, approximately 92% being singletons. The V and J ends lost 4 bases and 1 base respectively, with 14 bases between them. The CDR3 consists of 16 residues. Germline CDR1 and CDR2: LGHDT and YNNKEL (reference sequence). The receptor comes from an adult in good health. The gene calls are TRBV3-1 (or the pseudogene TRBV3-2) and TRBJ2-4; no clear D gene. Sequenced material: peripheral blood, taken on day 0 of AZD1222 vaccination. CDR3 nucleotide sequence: TGTGCCAGCAGCCGAACCCCCTTGGTGGCCAAAAACATTCAGTACTTC. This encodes CASSRTPLVAKNIQYF.